The 13 T cell receptor beta chains below all came from one sample that was sequenced in a study of shared clonotypes between healthy human individuals. The method was immunoSEQ multiplex PCR; TCRdb's version includes in-frame clones alone and lacks a portion of them. The sample consists of about 680,000 clones, less than 80% of them appearing once. The sample was memory CD4+ T cells sorted from blood. Specified subset: CD45RA-negative fraction. The receptor source for this set is a young woman in good health.

This clone occurred many times. The chain joins TRBV5-1 to TRBJ2-5; perhaps D is TRBD1 or TRBD2 (5 bases each). Looked up from germline, CDR1 is SGHRS and CDR2 is YFSETQ. V lost 5 bases and J lost 0, with 17 bases in between. There are 16 residues in the CDR3. CDR3 in DNA: TGCGCCAGCAGTTTTCAGGGAGACCTGTACCAAGAGACCCAGTACTTC. The encoded protein is CASSFQGDLYQETQYF.

The chain recombines TRBV7-2 with TRBJ2-1; a possible D gene is TRBD1 (6 bases). V was cut by 4 bases and J by 7 bases, with 14 bases left in between. CDR3 size: 14 residues. Germline assignment: CDR1 SGHTA and CDR2 FQGNSA. The CDR3: CASSYGQPGNEQFF. For the CDR3, the DNA is TGTGCCAGCAGCTACGGACAGCCAGGGAATGAGCAGTTCTTC.

The chain combines TRBV4-2 with TRBJ2-3, with TRBD1 identical over 9 bases. Germline V lookup: CDR1 LGHNA, CDR2 YNFKEQ. This CDR3 comprises 18 residues. Unmatched junction bases numbered 10, after V lost 1 base and J lost 2 bases. CDR3 residues: CASSQVYSGTGLTDTQYF. Written as DNA, the CDR3 is TGTGCCAGCAGCCAAGTGTACTCAGGGACAGGGCTCACAGATACGCAGTATTTT.

Of note for this clone: This could be a read error, since a much larger clone is one nucleotide away. In the same sample, other DNA sequences code for this CDR3. This chain uses TRBV27 with TRBJ2-7; a possible D gene is TRBD1 (5 bases). The CDR3 spans 14 residues. V shed 3 bases and J shed 2 bases, with 11 bases lying between them. Germline CDR1 reads MNHEY; CDR2 reads SMNVEV (reference sequence). The CDR3 sequence: CASSFSQGPYEQYF. In nucleotides, the CDR3 is TGTGCCAGCAGTTTTAGTCAGGGCCCCTACGAGCAGTACTTC.

The V gene is TRBV19, the J gene TRBJ2-2; tentative D call: TRBD1 (6 bases). Germline CDR1 and CDR2: LNHDA and SQIVND (reference sequence). This CDR3 spans 17 amino acids. With 5 bases removed from V and 4 bases from J, the gap between germline ends came to 20 bases. The CDR3 DNA is TGTGCCAGTAGTGTCACAGGGAATTGGGACCCCACCGGGGAGCTGTTTTTT. Its protein product is CASSVTGNWDPTGELFF.

This clone was found a few times. The gene calls are TRBV29-1 and TRBJ1-2, with 7 bases fitting TRBD1. Germline loops: CDR1 SQVTM, CDR2 ANQGSEA. The CDR3 covers 11 residues. V was clipped by 6 bases and J by 2 bases; unmatched bases: 0. The chain's CDR3 is CSVGQNYGYTF. As DNA, the CDR3 is TGCAGCGTGGGACAGAACTATGGCTACACCTTC. The whole variable domain, filled in from reference TRBV29-1 and TRBJ1-2, reads SAVISQKPSRDICQRGTSLTIQCQVDSQVTMMFWYRQQPGQSLTLIATANQGSEATYESGFVIDKFPISRPNLTFSTLTVSNMSPEDSSIYLCSVGQNYGYTFGSGTRLTVV.

The J gene is TRBJ1-1, the V gene TRBV7-2, with a possible D match to TRBD1 (5 bases). Germline CDR1 reads SGHTA; CDR2 reads FQGNSA. V lost 1 base and J 0 bases, leaving 9 bases between the germline ends. This CDR3 is 15 amino acids long. In DNA form, the CDR3 reads TGTGCCAGCAGCTTAGGGGGGGGAATGAACACTGAAGCTTTCTTT. It translates to CASSLGGGMNTEAFF. Full variable domain (outside the CDR3, taken from reference TRBV7-2 and TRBJ1-1): GAGVSQSPSNKVTEKGKDVELRCDPISGHTALYWYRQSLGQGLEFLIYFQGNSAPDKSGLPSDRFSAERTGGSVSTLTIQRTQQEDSAVYLCASSLGGGMNTEAFFGQGTRLTVV.

This clone showed up just a few times. V gene TRBV7-2 combines with J gene TRBJ2-7, with 11 bases lining up with TRBD2. The CDR3 covers 17 residues. After removal of 1 base from V and 6 bases from J, the junction contained 11 bases not matched to a gene. Germline CDR1 and CDR2: SGHTA and FQGNSA. CDR3 DNA: TGTGCCAGCAGCTTAGGAGGTAGCGGGAGGGCCCTGACCGAGCAGTACTTC. This gives the protein CASSLGGSGRALTEQYF.

V is TRBV4-2 and J is TRBJ1-3, with D possibly matching TRBD1 (6 bases). Germline CDR1 reads LGHNA; CDR2 reads YNFKEQ. Trimming shortened V by 6 bases and J by 5 bases, and 17 bases separated the two germline ends. The CDR3 extends over 15 amino acids. The CDR3 here is CASRSPDSSRNTIYF. DNA for the CDR3: TGTGCCAGCAGGTCTCCGGACAGTTCCAGAAACACCATATATTTT.

Points on this clone: One end of the junction fails to match germline, which may point to a read error. This chain connects TRBV5-1 to TRBJ1-2; no reliable D call. The germline V gene has CDR1 SGHRS and CDR2 YFSETQ. CDR3 length: 11 residues. CDR3 sequence reads: CASSLAGEAAF. The CDR3 DNA sequence: TGCGCCAGCAGCTTGGCCGGAGAGGCCGCCTTC.

This clone was found a few times. The chain combines TRBV2 with TRBJ1-2; D is unclear. Germline V gene data show CDR1 as SNHLY and CDR2 as FYNNEI. This CDR3 is 12 amino acids long. V lost 6 bases and J lost 0, with 5 bases in between. CDR3 region: CASRVANYGYTF. CDR3 nucleotides: TGTGCCAGCAGGGTGGCTAACTATGGCTACACCTTC.

V and J are TRBV4-1 and TRBJ1-2; a weak D match, TRBD1 (5 bases). This CDR3 is 18 amino acids long. V was shortened by 3 bases and J by 2 bases, with 22 bases between the two germline ends. Per germline, CDR1 MGHRA and CDR2 YSYEKL. CDR3 amino acids: CASSHLGAVAGSNYGYTF. CDR3 bases: TGCGCCAGCAGCCACCTAGGGGCGGTGGCAGGGTCAAACTATGGCTACACCTTC.

This clone has just one count. The genes are TRBV27 and TRBJ1-4, with D perhaps TRBD1 (5 bases). In germline, CDR1 is MNHEY, CDR2 SMNVEV (reference sequence). Trimming took off 5 bases at V and 3 bases at J, with 28 bases between the two ends. This CDR3 spans 20 amino acids. This CDR3 reads CASSPRPPGPERMANEKLFF. CDR3 DNA: TGTGCCAGCAGTCCGAGGCCACCGGGACCGGAAAGGATGGCTAATGAAAAACTGTTTTTT.